These 20 T cell receptor beta chains share one sample of origin, sequenced in a study of cytomegalovirus exposure and HLA in healthy donors. PCR amplification relied on 60 Vbeta primers (plus 13 Jbeta primers). Profiled with immunoSEQ multiplex PCR; TCRdb holds only in-frame clones, not every one. The sample table includes 100,000 or so clones. Sample: PBMCs. The receptors shown here come from a man over 45 in good health and CMV-seronegative.

CDR3 DNA sequence: TGTGCCAGCACTTTGTTGTCACGGGACTATGGCTACACCTTC. Amino acid sequence: CASTLLSRDYGYTF. J is TRBJ1-2 and V is TRBV6-6; no reliable D call. CDR1 and CDR2 (germline): MNHNY, SVGAGI (reference sequence). V dropped 7 bases and J dropped 3 bases, with 15 bases sitting between them. The length of the CDR3 is 14 residues.

This chain links TRBV6-6 with TRBJ1-5; D not certain. This CDR3 has 15 amino acids. Germline assignment: CDR1 MNHNY and CDR2 SVGAGI (reference sequence). V gave up 5 bases and J gave up 0 bases, with 11 bases separating them. In DNA, the CDR3 is TGTGCCAGCAGTGTGGCCGAGGATAGCAATCAGCCCCAGCATTTT. This codes for CASSVAEDSNQPQHF.

This chain uses TRBV18 with TRBJ2-6; TRBD1 is a possible D gene (5 bases). Germline V gene sequence: CDR1 KGHSH, CDR2 LQKENI. The CDR3 has 16 residues. The germline V and J ends were trimmed by 8 bases and 0 bases, with 14 bases remaining between them. The CDR3 nucleotides are TGTGCCAGCGCAGGGTCGAAAGCCTCTGGGGCCAACGTCCTGACTTTC. Protein: CASAGSKASGANVLTF.

The chain links TRBV19 to TRBJ2-7; the D gene is possibly TRBD1 (5 bases). Looked up from germline, CDR1 is LNHDA and CDR2 is SQIVND (reference sequence). V dropped 1 base and J dropped 0 bases, with 10 bases sitting between them. The CDR3 has 15 residues. The CDR3 spells CASSIGQQSSYEQYF. DNA for the CDR3: TGTGCCAGTAGTATAGGACAGCAAAGCTCCTACGAGCAGTACTTC.

This chain connects TRBV7-6 to TRBJ2-1; 13 positions agree with TRBD2. This CDR3 contains 15 residues. After removal of 7 bases from V and 5 bases from J, the junction contained 5 bases not matched to a gene. The germline V gene encodes CDR1 SGHVS and CDR2 FNYEAQ. The CDR3 sequence is CASTNGTSGDNEQFF. The CDR3 bases are TGTGCCAGCACAAATGGGACTAGCGGGGACAATGAGCAGTTCTTC. The variable domain in full, with the rest retrieved from reference TRBV7-6 and TRBJ2-1, is GAGVSQSPRYKVTKRGQDVALRCDPISGHVSLYWYRQALGQGPEFLTYFNYEAQQDKSGLPNDRFSAERPEGSISTLTIQRTEQRDSAMYRCASTNGTSGDNEQFFGPGTRLTVL.

The rearrangement uses TRBV19 and TRBJ1-2; 7 bases line up with TRBD1. Trimming cost V 5 bases and J 2 bases; bases outside gene matches: 14. The germline V gene has CDR1 LNHDA and CDR2 SQIVND (reference sequence). This CDR3 is built from 17 residues. In nucleotides, the CDR3 is TGTGCCAGTAGTGGTCCCCGCCAGGGGGGTTGGAACTATGGCTACACCTTC. This encodes CASSGPRQGGWNYGYTF.

V is TRBV7-2 and J is TRBJ1-2; a possible D gene is TRBD1 (5 bases). V gave up 8 bases and J gave up 5 bases, with 12 bases separating them. CDR3 length: 12 amino acids. Per the germline V gene, CDR1 is SGHTA and CDR2 is FQGNSA. CDR3 loop: CASPGEGYGYTF. CDR3 in DNA: TGTGCCAGCCCTGGGGAGGGGTATGGCTACACCTTC.

The genes are TRBV6-1 and TRBJ1-3; tentatively, D is TRBD1 (5 bases). Germline lookup yields CDR1 MNHNS and CDR2 SASEGT. The CDR3 runs to 14 residues. The V end lost 6 bases, the J end lost 4 bases, and 13 bases lay between the germline ends. The CDR3 DNA reads as TGTGCCAGCAGGGGATCGGGGGACGGAAACACCATATATTTT. Its translation is CASRGSGDGNTIYF.

The chain uses TRBV5-5 and TRBJ2-5; possible D gene TRBD2, 6 bases. Germline V gene data show CDR1 as SGHKS and CDR2 as YYEKEE (reference sequence). This CDR3 spans 13 amino acids. Trimming cost V 7 bases and J 4 bases, with 14 bases left between them. The CDR3 reads CASSGLRGETQYF. The CDR3 DNA is TGTGCCAGCTCCGGACTGCGGGGAGAGACCCAGTACTTC.

This sequence joins TRBV5-1 and TRBJ2-1; 8 nucleotides match TRBD2. V lost 4 bases, J lost 2 bases, and 5 bases stayed unmatched. The CDR3 covers 15 residues. From germline, CDR1 is SGHRS and CDR2 YFSETQ. The CDR3 loop reads CASSLTSGAYNEQFF. The CDR3 region has the DNA TGCGCCAGCAGCCTAACTAGCGGCGCCTACAATGAGCAGTTCTTC.

V is TRBV9 and J is TRBJ1-6; no definite D call. CDR1 is SGDLS, CDR2 YYNGEE, per germline. This CDR3 is 14 amino acids long. V was pared by 0 bases and J by 4 bases, with 5 bases between. CDR3 protein: CASSVGQYNSPLHF. The CDR3 nucleotides read TGTGCCAGCAGCGTAGGGCAGTATAATTCACCCCTCCACTTT. Drawing the rest from reference TRBV9 and TRBJ1-6, the complete variable domain is DSGVTQTPKHLITATGQRVTLRCSPRSGDLSVYWYQQSLDQGLQFLIQYYNGEERAKGNILERFSAQQFPDLHSELNLSSLELGDSALYFCASSVGQYNSPLHFGNGTRLTVT.

The chain joins TRBV7-2 to TRBJ2-7; 7 bases are a match to TRBD2. The CDR3 totals 15 residues. The V and J ends lost 0 bases and 2 bases, in that order; junction bases with no gene match: 4. The germline V gene has CDR1 SGHTA and CDR2 FQGNSA. The CDR3, as DNA: TGTGCCAGCAGCTTAGCGCTAGCGGTGGCCTACGAGCAGTACTTC. Translating it yields CASSLALAVAYEQYF.

This sequence joins TRBV4-1 and TRBJ2-1, with TRBD2 identical over 13 bases. This CDR3 spans 16 amino acids. The germline CDR1 and CDR2 sequences are MGHRA and YSYEKL. Germline trimming cut 6 bases from V and 4 bases from J; bases unmatched to any gene: 6. This chain's CDR3 is CASRRTSGSGYNEQFF. The CDR3 DNA is TGCGCCAGCAGACGGACTAGCGGGAGTGGTTACAATGAGCAGTTCTTC.

The rearrangement links TRBV5-1 to TRBJ1-1, with unresolved D. Between the trimmed V and J ends, which lost 0 bases and 3 bases, there was a span of 9 bases. The CDR3 has 14 residues. Germline values: CDR1 SGHRS, CDR2 YFSETQ. CDR3 in amino acids: CASSLGLSDTEAFF. The DNA for the CDR3 is TGCGCCAGCAGCTTGGGACTCTCGGACACTGAAGCTTTCTTT.

The rearrangement joins TRBV5-4 to TRBJ2-7; 8 bases map to TRBD2. The CDR3 has 16 amino acids. Germline assignment: CDR1 SGHNT and CDR2 YYREEE (reference sequence). With 4 bases clipped from V and 7 bases from J, the junction kept 16 bases outside the gene matches. DNA for the CDR3: TGTGCCAGCAGCCCCTCACGTGGCGGGAGGAGGGGGGAGCAGTACTTC. Its translation is CASSPSRGGRRGEQYF.

This chain connects TRBV14 to TRBJ1-2, with TRBD1 matching 8 bases. Trimming at V came to 1 base and at J to 5 bases, leaving 6 bases not matched to a gene. Germline CDR1 reads SGHDN; CDR2 reads FVKESK. The CDR3 spans 15 residues. The CDR3 sequence is CASSQGTGRYYGYTF. The CDR3, as DNA: TGTGCCAGCAGCCAAGGGACAGGGCGGTATTATGGCTACACCTTC. Together with reference TRBV14 and TRBJ1-2, the CDR3 gives the full variable domain: EAGVTQFPSHSVIEKGQTVTLRCDPISGHDNLYWYRRVMGKEIKFLLHFVKESKQDESGMPNNRFLAERTGGTYSTLKVQPAELEDSGVYFCASSQGTGRYYGYTFGSGTRLTVV.

This CDR3 reads CASHEDRGNGYTF. The CDR3 DNA follows: TGTGCCAGCCATGAGGATCGGGGTAATGGCTACACCTTC. This chain links TRBV10-3 with TRBJ1-2, with unresolved D. Per the germline V gene, CDR1 is ENHRY and CDR2 is SYGVKD. CDR3 length: 13 amino acids. V was trimmed by 10 bases and J by 6 bases, leaving 18 bases between them.

This chain joins TRBV18 and TRBJ1-1; 9 bases line up with TRBD1. CDR3 length equals 16 residues. V gave up 4 bases and J gave up 1 base; unmatched junction bases: 7. Germline lookup yields CDR1 KGHSH and CDR2 LQKENI. CDR3 protein: CASSQGQGSSNTEAFF. The CDR3 nucleotides are TGTGCCAGCTCACAGGGACAGGGCTCCTCGAACACTGAAGCTTTCTTT.

The V gene is TRBV18, the J gene TRBJ1-1; weak D call: TRBD1 (5 bases). V was pared by 2 bases and J by 5 bases, with 18 bases between. The CDR3 is 16 residues long. Germline assignment: CDR1 KGHSH and CDR2 LQKENI. CDR3 in DNA: TGTGCCAGCTCACCAGGGATCGCGGGGCTGGGGACTGAAGCTTTCTTT. Residues: CASSPGIAGLGTEAFF.

This chain connects TRBV5-5 to TRBJ1-2; D perhaps matches TRBD1 (6 bases). CDR3 size: 13 residues. V was shortened by 4 bases and J by 4 bases, with 11 bases between the two germline ends. Germline CDR1 and CDR2: SGHKS and YYEKEE (reference sequence). In DNA, the CDR3 is TGTGCCAGCAGCGACGGGACAATCTATGGCTACACCTTC. It specifies CASSDGTIYGYTF.